The 18 T cell receptor beta chains listed next were all sequenced from one sample in a study of CD8 T cell repertoires and HIV-1 epitope variants (dated by TCRdb to between 2020 and 2021). Library preparation employed the immunoSEQ multiplex PCR assay. TCRdb's version of the immuneACCESS table is confined to in-frame rearrangements and falls short of the full clone set. An unresolved V gene accounts for under half of the shortfall where checked; the remainder is of unknown origin. Counted in this sample were some 87,000 clones; roughly 80% of them appeared once. About 26% of the sample goes to the ten largest clones. The sequenced sample consisted of uncultured baseline CD8+ T cells from peripheral blood mononuclear cells (PBMCs). Receptor source: a male donor with HIV.

As for this clone: Other DNA sequences in the sample encode the same CDR3. V and J are TRBV7-6 and TRBJ2-3; D is uncertain. The length of the CDR3 is 15 residues. V dropped 1 base and J dropped 0 bases, with 8 bases sitting between them. Germline CDR1 is SGHVS and CDR2 is FNYEAQ. The CDR3 region is CASSLGLPSTDTQYF. As DNA, the CDR3 is TGTGCCAGCAGCTTAGGCCTCCCTAGCACAGATACGCAGTATTTT.

This clone was found a few times. This chain joins TRBV19 and TRBJ2-5; the D gene is possibly TRBD1 (5 bases). This CDR3 is 11 amino acids long. Germline CDR1 and CDR2: LNHDA and SQIVND (reference sequence). V was pared by 5 bases and J by 8 bases, with 9 bases between. DNA for the CDR3: TGTGCCAGTAGTCCAGGGATCACCCAGTACTTC. Its translation: CASSPGITQYF.

The genes are TRBV18 and TRBJ1-1, with a weak D call TRBD1 (5 bases). Germline CDR1 and CDR2: KGHSH and LQKENI. The CDR3 covers 13 residues. The V end was cut by 3 bases, the J end by 1 base, with 6 bases between. The CDR3, as DNA: TGTGCCAGCTCACCGGGACGGAACACTGAAGCTTTCTTT. It yields the protein CASSPGRNTEAFF.

This rearrangement joins TRBV27 to TRBJ2-7, with TRBD2 identical over 9 bases. Germline values: CDR1 MNHEY, CDR2 SMNVEV (reference sequence). The CDR3 spans 15 residues. V shed 4 bases and J 2 bases; nucleotides not matched to a gene: 6. The CDR3 DNA is TGTGCCAGCAGTTCCCAAGCGGGAGGAACCTACGAGCAGTACTTC. Its protein product is CASSSQAGGTYEQYF.

Of note for this clone: Other DNA sequences of this sample code for an identical CDR3. The chain recombines TRBV19 with TRBJ2-1, with TRBD2 matching 9 bases. This CDR3 is built from 13 residues. After removal of 6 bases from V and 4 bases from J, the junction contained 1 base not matched to a gene. The germline gives CDR1 LNHDA, CDR2 SQIVND (reference sequence). The CDR3 reads CASSLAGYNEQFF. DNA for the CDR3: TGTGCCAGTAGCCTAGCGGGGTACAATGAGCAGTTCTTC.

The CDR3 bases are TGTGCCAGCAGCTTAGTGGGGGGTACGGCCTCTGGAAACACCATATATTTT. It codes for CASSLVGGTASGNTIYF. The rearrangement links TRBV7-2 to TRBJ1-3, with D maybe TRBD1 (5 bases). V shed 1 base and J shed 0 bases, with 13 bases lying between them. This CDR3 spans 17 amino acids. The germline V gene encodes CDR1 SGHTA and CDR2 FQGNSA.

The CDR3 loop is CASSIGSRGAPGANVLTF. The CDR3 region has the DNA TGTGCCAGTAGTATCGGATCCAGGGGGGCACCTGGGGCCAACGTCCTGACTTTC. J is TRBJ2-6 and V is TRBV19; D is perhaps TRBD1 (7 bases). Germline-derived CDR1 and CDR2 are LNHDA and SQIVND (reference sequence). The CDR3 has 18 residues. V lost 3 bases, J lost 2 bases, and 17 bases lay in between.

The chain joins TRBV19 to TRBJ2-7, with 7 bases aligning to TRBD1. The CDR3 length is 15 residues. V was pared by 6 bases and J by 4 bases, with 12 bases of the junction left unmatched. CDR1 is LNHDA, CDR2 SQIVND, per germline (reference sequence). The chain's CDR3 is CASRGNRDSLYEQYF. CDR3 DNA sequence: TGTGCCAGTAGGGGGAACCGGGACAGCCTTTACGAGCAGTACTTC.

This clone was counted between two and nine times. J is TRBJ1-2 and V is TRBV19, with 7 bases that match TRBD1. The V gene's germline CDR1 is LNHDA and CDR2 SQIVND (reference sequence). The junction had 3 bases not matched to a gene; V was cut back by 3 bases and J by 2 bases. The CDR3 length is 14 residues. The CDR3 DNA sequence: TGTGCCAGTAGTATGTCCAGGGGGAACTATGGCTACACCTTC. Translated, it gives CASSMSRGNYGYTF.

J is TRBJ1-5 and V is TRBV7-2, with D hard to call. The CDR3 extends over 15 amino acids. Between the trimmed V and J ends, which lost 4 bases and 3 bases, there was a span of 13 bases. Germline loops: CDR1 SGHTA, CDR2 FQGNSA. The CDR3 loop is CASSSSGRPNQPQHF. CDR3 DNA: TGTGCCAGCAGCTCATCAGGCCGTCCCAATCAGCCCCAGCATTTT.

V and J are TRBV9 and TRBJ2-7, with TRBD1 matching 7 bases. Germline assignment: CDR1 SGDLS and CDR2 YYNGEE. Germline trimming cut 0 bases from V and 1 base from J; bases unmatched to any gene: 7. This CDR3 is 16 amino acids long. In DNA, the CDR3 is TGTGCCAGCAGCGTAGAAATAGGGGGCGGGTCCTACGAGCAGTACTTC. This codes for CASSVEIGGGSYEQYF.

The rearrangement links TRBV5-1 to TRBJ1-2; D unclear. In germline, CDR1 is SGHRS, CDR2 YFSETQ. CDR3 size: 14 residues. The V end was cut by 6 bases, the J end by 2 bases, with 14 bases between. The CDR3 sequence is CASKVEGSNYGYTF. The CDR3 DNA reads as TGCGCCAGCAAGGTAGAAGGGTCCAACTATGGCTACACCTTC.

V gene TRBV11-1 combines with J gene TRBJ2-3; 7 bases map to TRBD2. Per germline, CDR1 SGHAT and CDR2 FQDESV (reference sequence). The CDR3 contains 16 residues. V lost 4 bases and J lost 1; bases outside the gene matches: 8. CDR3 region: CASSSELAEGTDTQYF. In DNA, the CDR3 is TGTGCCAGCAGCTCCGAGCTAGCGGAGGGCACAGATACGCAGTATTTT.

This clone was seen only once. The J gene is TRBJ2-1, the V gene TRBV5-1; TRBD2 agrees at 10 bases. Germline CDR1 and CDR2: SGHRS and YFSETQ. Trimming cost V 2 bases and J 2 bases; bases outside gene matches: 1. The CDR3 sequence is 15 residues long. CDR3 loop: CASSFSGRPYNEQFF. DNA of the CDR3: TGCGCCAGCAGCTTTAGCGGGAGGCCCTACAATGAGCAGTTCTTC.

The rearrangement joins TRBV2 to TRBJ1-6; possible D gene TRBD1, 5 bases. CDR3 length: 14 residues. The germline V gene has CDR1 SNHLY and CDR2 FYNNEI. V was shortened by 6 bases and J by 7 bases, with 13 bases between the two germline ends. The CDR3 here is CASRDTGGNSPLHF. The CDR3 coding sequence is TGTGCCAGCAGGGACACGGGGGGGAATTCACCCCTCCACTTT.

V gene TRBV7-6 combines with J gene TRBJ1-4; perhaps TRBD1 as D (5 bases). V was shortened by 4 bases and J by 8 bases, with 26 bases between the two germline ends. CDR3 length: 18 amino acids. Germline assignment: CDR1 SGHVS and CDR2 FNYEAQ. CDR3 protein: CASSWSRDGESEKEKLFF. In DNA, the CDR3 is TGTGCCAGCAGCTGGAGCCGGGACGGCGAAAGCGAGAAGGAAAAACTGTTTTTT.

V gene TRBV28 combines with J gene TRBJ2-7; 9 bases line up with TRBD1. Germline loops: CDR1 MDHEN, CDR2 SYDVKM. V shed 6 bases and J 0 bases; nucleotides not matched to a gene: 6. There are 15 residues in the CDR3. The CDR3 spells CASRGQGSSSYEQYF. The CDR3 DNA is TGTGCCAGCAGGGGACAGGGATCCTCCTCCTACGAGCAGTACTTC. Full variable domain (missing parts from reference TRBV28 and TRBJ2-7): DVKVTQSSRYLVKRTGEKVFLECVQDMDHENMFWYRQDPGLGLRLIYFSYDVKMKEKGDIPEGYSVSREKKERFSLILESASTNQTSMYLCASRGQGSSSYEQYFGPGTRLTVT.

The chain joins TRBV15 to TRBJ1-2, with no clear D. The V and J ends lost 0 bases and 3 bases respectively, with 5 bases between them. The CDR3 covers 13 residues. Looked up from germline, CDR1 is LNHNV and CDR2 is YYDKDF (reference sequence). CDR3 sequence reads: CATSRDTDYGYTF. The CDR3 coding sequence is TGTGCCACCAGCAGAGACACCGACTATGGCTACACCTTC.